Sequencing of this T cell receptor beta chain was carried out in a study of blood T cell repertoires in COVID-19. Study-wide context: PBMCs, B-cell-depleted T cells, or T cells were the source of the cDNA or gDNA that made up the material.

V was pared by 1 base and J by 11 bases, with 6 bases of the junction left unmatched. This CDR3 is built from 15 residues. Germline CDR1 SGHVS, CDR2 FQNEAQ. The authors' processing: How many nucleated cells were present was estimated from reference gene primer amplification. Clones were sequenced by immunoSEQ multiplex PCR, and TCRdb holds only the in-frame ones, with some missing. Clone size and the V and J calls come from that table; the DNA yielded D and trimming. The repertoire consists of 300,000 to 350,000 clones, with about nine tenths occurring once and the leading ten covering about 7.3%. In Seattle, patients joined the study during active infection and were tracked longitudinally.

This receptor was taken from a woman in her 70s with COVID-19, enrolled during active disease. Material for sequencing was peripheral blood. The genes are TRBV7-8 and TRBJ1-6; the match to TRBD1 covers 9 bases. CDR3 coding DNA: TGTGCCAGCAGCTTAGGTCGGGACAGGGAGGCACCCCTCCACTTT. This translates into CASSLGRDREAPLHF. Full variable domain (missing parts from reference TRBV7-8 and TRBJ1-6): GAGVSQSPRYKVAKRGQDVALRCDPISGHVSLFWYQQALGQGPEFLTYFQNEAQLDKSGLPSDRFFAERPEGSVSTLKIQRTQQEDSAVYLCASSLGRDREAPLHFGNGTRLTVT.